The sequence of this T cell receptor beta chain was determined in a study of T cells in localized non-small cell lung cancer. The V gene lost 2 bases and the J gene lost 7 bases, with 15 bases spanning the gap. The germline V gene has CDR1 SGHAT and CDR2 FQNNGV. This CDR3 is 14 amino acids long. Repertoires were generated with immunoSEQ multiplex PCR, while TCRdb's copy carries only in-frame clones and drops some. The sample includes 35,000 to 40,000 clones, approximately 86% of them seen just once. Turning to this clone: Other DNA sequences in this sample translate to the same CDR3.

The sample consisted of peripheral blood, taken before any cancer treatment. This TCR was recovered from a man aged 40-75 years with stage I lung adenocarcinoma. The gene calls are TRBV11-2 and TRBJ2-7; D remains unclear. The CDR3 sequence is CASSLNEYLLEQYF. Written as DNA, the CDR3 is TGTGCCAGCAGCTTAAACGAGTACCTTTTGGAGCAGTACTTC. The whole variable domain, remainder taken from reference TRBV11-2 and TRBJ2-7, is EAGVAQSPRYKIIEKRQSVAFWCNPISGHATLYWYQQILGQGPKLLIQFQNNGVVDDSQLPKDRFSAERLKGVDSTLKIQPAKLEDSAVYLCASSLNEYLLEQYFGPGTRLTVT.